This T cell receptor (beta chain) derives from a study of blood T cell repertoires in COVID-19. Study as a whole: Specimens from acute and convalescent COVID-19 originated in the United States, Italy and Spain. T cells, B-cell-depleted T cells, or PBMCs provided the cDNA or gDNA that served as material.

Study processing details: Quantification of nucleated cells was approximated via reference gene primer amplification. Method: immunoSEQ multiplex PCR; TCRdb's copy keeps in-frame clones and lacks some. V, J and clone size were drawn from that table, and D and trimming were deduced from the DNA. Of approximately 60,000 clones in the sample, about 80% were seen once. The V gene's germline CDR1 is LNHDA and CDR2 SQIVND (reference sequence). After removal of 6 bases from V and 4 bases from J, the junction contained 5 bases not matched to a gene. The CDR3 is made up of 15 amino acids. This chain uses TRBV19 with TRBJ2-5, with 13 bases identical to TRBD2. Sequencing was performed on peripheral blood. The receptor's source is a woman over 75 with acute or convalescent COVID-19. The CDR3 reads CASRTSGRGGETQYF. The CDR3 coding sequence is TGTGCCAGTAGAACTAGCGGGAGGGGGGGAGAGACCCAGTACTTC.